The rows below give T cell receptor beta chains drawn from one sample of a study of CD8 T cells in ankylosing spondylitis. Via MiXCR, TCRdb re-called the 5' RACE reads, giving one row per CDR3 protein. The profile shows 500,000 to 650,000 distinct CDR3 sequences, about 5.2% of them singletons. Sequenced: blood, either unsorted or a sorted T cell fraction (not recorded which). The receptor set was obtained from a male donor with ankylosing spondylitis. CDR3s include the opening cysteine and the closing phenylalanine or tryptophan. D genes are given only for firm matches. Size is omitted from some rows. Given values are once, few, many or a class for expanded clones.

V	D	length	size	J	DNA	CDR3
TRBV4-2	TRBD2	17	many	TRBJ2-3	TGTGCCAGCAGCCACCGCGGGGGGGGTGAGGGGACAGATACGCAGTATTTT	CASSHRGGGEGTDTQYF
TRBV29-1	-	13	many	TRBJ1-2	TGCAGCGTTGAGGCGGACCCGGCCTATGGCTACACCTTC	CSVEADPAYGYTF
TRBV4-3	-	13	few	TRBJ2-2	TGCGCCAGCAGCCAAATCTGGTCCGGGGAGCTGTTTTTT	CASSQIWSGELFF
TRBV27	-	14	many	TRBJ1-1	TGTGCCAGCAGTTTGCGTGTCCGGAACACTGAAGCTTTCTTT	CASSLRVRNTEAFF
TRBV20-1	-	13	many	TRBJ2-5	TGCAGTCCGACCTGGACGGTCGGAGAGACCCAGTACTTC	CSPTWTVGETQYF
TRBV27	-	13	many	TRBJ2-7	TGTGCCAGCAGTTTATCATCGGGGTACGAGCAGTACTTC	CASSLSSGYEQYF
TRBV4-2	TRBD2	16	many	TRBJ2-2	TGTGCCAGCAGCCAAGATCAGACTAGCGGGAGAGGGGAGCTGTTTTTT	CASSQDQTSGRGELFF
TRBV19	TRBD1	16	-	TRBJ2-2	TGTGCCAGTAGTAGGACGGGGACAGGTCGTATCCGGGAGCTGTTTTTT	CASSRTGTGRIRELFF
TRBV20-1	-	14	few	TRBJ1-1	TGCAGTGCTAGATCGTCCGAGGGGAACACTGAAGCTTTCTTT	CSARSSEGNTEAFF
TRBV4-2	-	14	many	TRBJ1-5	TGTGCCAGCAGCCCCGCCAGGGCGGAACAGCCCCAGCATTTT	CASSPARAEQPQHF
TRBV4-2	-	16	many	TRBJ2-2	TGTGCCAGCAGCCAAGAGTCAAGGGCACACACCGGGGAGCTGTTTTTT	CASSQESRAHTGELFF
TRBV29-1	TRBD1	12	many	TRBJ2-5	TGCAGCGTGACAGGGGGTCAAGAGACCCAGTACTTC	CSVTGGQETQYF
TRBV7-9	TRBD1	14	many	TRBJ1-2	TGTGCCAGCAGCGAAGGACAGGGGGCGTATGGCTACACCTTC	CASSEGQGAYGYTF
TRBV7-9	TRBD2	14	many	TRBJ2-1	TGTGCCAGCAGCCTCTCGCGGGAGACTATGGAGCAGTTCTTC	CASSLSRETMEQFF
TRBV7-9	-	13	many	TRBJ1-6	TGTGCCAGCAGCTTATATGAAGATTCACCCCTCCACTTT	CASSLYEDSPLHF
TRBV7-2	TRBD1	16	few	TRBJ2-1	TGTGCCAGCAGGGCAGTCCGGGACAGCTTTTACAATGAGCAGTTCTTC	CASRAVRDSFYNEQFF
TRBV12-3/TRBV12-4	-	12	many	TRBJ2-7	TGTGCCAGCAGTTTATCTCTGTACGAGCAGTACTTC	CASSLSLYEQYF
TRBV7-2	-	14	many	TRBJ1-3	TGTGCCAGCAGCTTAGAAGACTCTGGAAACACCATATATTTT	CASSLEDSGNTIYF
TRBV4-3	-	14	few	TRBJ1-1	TGCGCCAGCAGCCAAGATTCGGGGAACACTGAAGCTTTCTTT	CASSQDSGNTEAFF
TRBV28	-	14	-	TRBJ2-7	TGTGCCAGCAGTTTTCAGGGAAGCTCCTACGAGCAGTACTTC	CASSFQGSSYEQYF
TRBV5-8	TRBD1	14	many	TRBJ2-3	TGTGCCAGCAGCTTGCGGCAGGGGGCAGATACGCAGTATTTT	CASSLRQGADTQYF
TRBV6-2/TRBV6-3	TRBD2	16	-	TRBJ2-5	TGTGCCAGCAGGGAATCTAGCGGGAGGGCCCGAGAGACCCAGTACTTC	CASRESSGRARETQYF
TRBV20-1	-	13	many	TRBJ1-2	TGCAGTGCTTTAGACAGGTCTGGCTATGGCTACACCTTC	CSALDRSGYGYTF
TRBV9	-	14	many	TRBJ1-2	TGTGCCAGCAGCCGGGGTCTTGACGCCTATGGCTACACCTTC	CASSRGLDAYGYTF
TRBV25-1	-	14	many	TRBJ2-7	TGTGCCAGCAGAGACACTAACCCACCCTACGAGCAGTACTTC	CASRDTNPPYEQYF
TRBV5-1	TRBD2	15	many	TRBJ2-3	TGCGCCAGCAGCTTGGGGTCCAGCGGGGGGTATACGCAGTATTTT	CASSLGSSGGYTQYF
TRBV5-1	TRBD2	16	many	TRBJ2-1	TGCGCCAGCAGCTTGGTCTCAGCGGGAGGGCCAGGTGAGCAGTTCTTC	CASSLVSAGGPGEQFF
TRBV4-3	-	13	few	TRBJ2-5	TGCGCCAGCAGCCAAGGGACTAAAGAGACCCAGTACTTC	CASSQGTKETQYF
TRBV4-3	TRBD1	15	many	TRBJ1-2	TGCGCCAGCAGCCAATTCCTGACAGGGTACTATGGCTACACCTTC	CASSQFLTGYYGYTF
TRBV28	-	12	few	TRBJ2-1	TGTGCCAGCAGTTTTGGGGACAATGAGCAGTTCTTC	CASSFGDNEQFF
TRBV10-3	-	15	many	TRBJ2-7	TGTGCCATCAGTGAGGAGGTCACCATGGTCTACGAGCAGTACTTC	CAISEEVTMVYEQYF
TRBV5-1	-	15	few	TRBJ2-5	TGCGCCAGCAGCTTGGATGGGACTTTGGAAGAGACCCAGTACTTC	CASSLDGTLEETQYF
TRBV4-1	-	16	many	TRBJ1-1	TGCGCCAGCAGCCACTTGACAGGTTGGGGTTTAGCTGAAGCTTTCTTT	CASSHLTGWGLAEAFF
TRBV12-3/TRBV12-4	TRBD2	13	many	TRBJ2-7	TGTGCCAGCAGTTTTAGAGCGGGAGACGAGCAGTACTTC	CASSFRAGDEQYF
TRBV5-1	-	18	many	TRBJ1-5	TGCGCCAGCAGCTTTAGCCCTCTCGGTTGGACGGGCAATCAGCCCCAGCATTTT	CASSFSPLGWTGNQPQHF
TRBV20-1	-	13	many	TRBJ1-2	TGCAGTGCTAGAGTTTATCCGAACTATGGCTACACCTTC	CSARVYPNYGYTF
TRBV20-1	TRBD1	15	many	TRBJ2-7	TGCAGTGCTCCGTCCGAAAACAGGGGGCGATACGAGCAGTACTTC	CSAPSENRGRYEQYF